Following are 15 T cell receptor beta chains from one sample sequenced in a study of early T cells in non-severe SARS-CoV-2 infection. TCRdb passed the 5' RACE reads through MiXCR, listing each CDR3 protein once. The sample includes around 47,000 distinct CDR3 sequences, about 9.9% of them seen just once. Sequencing was performed on whole blood. Source of these receptors: an adult who was a healthcare worker with PCR-confirmed SARS-CoV-2 infection or an uninfected control (not recorded which).

The sample holds many counts of this clonotype. The V and J genes are TRBV6-2 or TRBV6-3 and TRBJ2-7; D remains ambiguous. CDR1 MNHEY and CDR2 SVGEGT come from the germline V gene. With 0 bases removed from V and 3 bases from J, the gap between germline ends came to 9 bases. The CDR3 has 14 residues. The CDR3 sequence is CASSYSMNGYEQYF. In nucleotides, the CDR3 is TGTGCCAGCAGTTACTCGATGAACGGCTACGAGCAGTACTTC.

This clonotype has a count of ten or more. The J gene is TRBJ1-5, the V gene TRBV28; D is uncertain. Germline V CDR1 and CDR2: MDHEN, SYDVKM. V lost 3 bases and J 2 bases, leaving 8 bases between the germline ends. The length of the CDR3 is 14 residues. The CDR3 sequence is CASSLVSGNQPQHF. CDR3 coding DNA: TGTGCCAGCAGTTTGGTCAGCGGCAATCAGCCCCAGCATTTT.

The chain uses TRBV20-1 and TRBJ1-1, with D uncertain. Germline CDR1 DFQATT, CDR2 SNEGSKA (reference sequence). The germline V and J ends were trimmed by 0 bases and 4 bases, with 9 bases remaining between them. The CDR3 is made up of 13 amino acids. CDR3 region: CSARDKAGTEAFF. The CDR3 bases are TGCAGTGCTAGAGATAAAGCGGGCACTGAAGCTTTCTTT.

In nucleotides, the CDR3 is TGTGCCAGCAGCTTAGCCGGGGCCAGGACCGGGGAGCTGTTTTTT. The encoded protein is CASSLAGARTGELFF. This chain joins TRBV7-2 and TRBJ2-2; D is tentatively TRBD1 or TRBD2 (5 bases each). This CDR3 is built from 15 residues. V was cut by 0 bases and J by 5 bases, with 10 bases left in between. Per germline, CDR1 SGHTA and CDR2 FQGNSA.

The rearrangement joins TRBV10-3 to TRBJ1-1; 12 bases are shared with TRBD1. Germline CDR1 reads ENHRY; CDR2 reads SYGVKD. This CDR3 is built from 15 residues. The V segment lost 3 bases and the J segment 11 bases; nucleotides outside the gene matches: 10. CDR3 coding DNA: TGTGCCATCAGTGACCCCCGGGACAGGGGGCTTGGGGCTTTCTTT. It encodes CAISDPRDRGLGAFF.

This clonotype was observed at least ten times. The V call is TRBV30, the J call TRBJ2-4, with TRBD1 matching 8 bases. Germline CDR1 and CDR2: GTSNPN and SVGIG (reference sequence). The ends lost 2 bases at V and 0 bases at J; junction bases unmatched: 12. The CDR3 sequence is 18 residues long. The CDR3 loop reads CAWSQKGTRGRAKNIQYF. The CDR3, as DNA: TGTGCCTGGAGTCAAAAAGGAACCAGGGGGCGAGCCAAAAACATTCAGTACTTC.

In this sample, this clonotype is medium-sized (0.01 to 0.1%). This chain links TRBV19 with TRBJ2-7, with 8 nucleotides matching TRBD2. This CDR3 is built from 16 residues. The germline V gene has CDR1 LNHDA and CDR2 SQIVND (reference sequence). V shed 6 bases and J 3 bases; nucleotides not matched to a gene: 13. CDR3 amino acids: CASRGQSGSGFYEQYF. The CDR3, as DNA: TGTGCCAGTAGAGGTCAGAGCGGGAGTGGATTCTACGAGCAGTACTTC.

This clonotype has at least ten counts. The limits of the CDR3 on the DNA are not certain, so only TCRdb's listed CDR3 is given. The gene calls are TRBV7-2 and TRBJ2-2; TRBD2, the table's D call, was not compared with the DNA. The CDR3 length is 19 residues, termini included. The germline V gene has CDR1 SGHTA and CDR2 FQGNSA. CDR3 region: CASSLVSGTSGRRRGAVFF.

This clonotype was found a few times. The V call is TRBV20-1, the J call TRBJ2-1; 8 positions match TRBD2. V was pared by 1 base and J by 15 bases, with 11 bases of the junction left unmatched. Germline V gene data show CDR1 as DFQATT and CDR2 as SNEGSKA (reference sequence). The CDR3 is 13 residues long. The CDR3, as DNA: TGCAGTGCTAGAGGAAATAGCGGGATGATCATGTTCTTC. This translates into CSARGNSGMIMFF.

The table lists this clonotype with a few counts. The chain employs TRBV28 and TRBJ2-7, with TRBD2 matching 15 bases. CDR1 is MDHEN, CDR2 SYDVKM, per germline. This CDR3 contains 15 residues. V shed 8 bases and J 3 bases; nucleotides not matched to a gene: 5. In DNA, the CDR3 is TGTGCCAGCTGGGGACTAGCGGGGGGATACTACGAGCAGTACTTC. Protein sequence: CASWGLAGGYYEQYF. Full variable domain (remainder filled in from reference TRBV28 and TRBJ2-7): DVKVTQSSRYLVKRTGEKVFLECVQDMDHENMFWYRQDPGLGLRLIYFSYDVKMKEKGDIPEGYSVSREKKERFSLILESASTNQTSMYLCASWGLAGGYYEQYFGPGTRLTVT.

Regarding this clonotype: This is likely a read error, given that the CDR3 carries no conserved phenylalanine or tryptophan at its end. It is unclear where the CDR3 begins or ends on the DNA, so no DNA is shown, and the CDR3 is as TCRdb lists it. V and J are TRBV15 and TRBJ2-7; the listed D gene, TRBD2, was not tested against the DNA. Germline CDR1 LNHNV, CDR2 YYDKDF (reference sequence). The CDR3 spans 13 residues, counting both ends. CDR3 in amino acids: CATSRDLGGRIQN.

This clonotype was recorded many times. V usage is TRBV29-1 and J usage is TRBJ1-3; 7 nucleotides match TRBD1. Germline CDR1 and CDR2: SQVTM and ANQGSEA. Trimming took 7 bases from V and 0 from J; bases not matched to a gene: 12. The CDR3 extends over 16 amino acids. Here the CDR3 DNA reads TGCAGCGCCGTCCGGGACAGTGCGTTCTCTGGAAACACCATATATTTT. Protein: CSAVRDSAFSGNTIYF.

This clonotype appeared many times. The chain links TRBV29-1 to TRBJ1-2; TRBD1 matches 8 bases. V lost 7 bases, J lost 7 bases, and 8 bases stayed unmatched. Germline CDR1 reads SQVTM; CDR2 reads ANQGSEA. This CDR3 has 12 amino acids. The CDR3 reads CSAATGVSGYTF. In nucleotides, the CDR3 is TGCAGCGCCGCGACAGGGGTCTCTGGCTACACCTTC.

In DNA, the CDR3 is TGTGCCAGCAGGGAGTCGACAGGTACGCCGTGGGAGCTGTTTTTT. This encodes CASRESTGTPWELFF. The genes are TRBV28 and TRBJ2-2; weak D call: TRBD1 (6 bases). CDR3 length: 15 residues. The V gene lost 6 bases and the J gene lost 9 bases, with 20 bases spanning the gap. The germline V gene has CDR1 MDHEN and CDR2 SYDVKM.

The J gene is TRBJ2-7, the V gene TRBV13, with 9 positions matching TRBD1. Germline V gives CDR1 PRHDT, CDR2 FYEKMQ (reference sequence). V gave up 5 bases and J gave up 3 bases; unmatched junction bases: 5. The CDR3 covers 14 residues. The CDR3 nucleotides read TGTGCCAGCAGCCTGACAGGGGGGGACTACGAGCAGTACTTC. It is translated as CASSLTGGDYEQYF.